A single sample gave rise to the 22 T cell receptor beta chains below, sequenced in a study of blood T cell repertoires in COVID-19. TCRdb's table, derived via immunoSEQ multiplex PCR, lists solely in-frame clones and lacks some. The sample has 92,000 or so clones; about 91% are singletons. The specimen was peripheral blood. All receptors come from a man aged 60 to 69 with acute or convalescent COVID-19.

The rearrangement links TRBV5-1 to TRBJ2-5, with D tentatively TRBD2 (5 bases). The CDR3 is made up of 14 amino acids. Between the trimmed V and J ends, which lost 0 bases and 3 bases, there was a span of 9 bases. The V gene's germline CDR1 is SGHRS and CDR2 YFSETQ. The CDR3 region is CASSLVRAEETQYF. The CDR3 coding sequence is TGCGCCAGCAGCTTGGTGAGGGCCGAAGAGACCCAGTACTTC. The whole variable domain, filled in from reference TRBV5-1 and TRBJ2-5, reads KAGVTQTPRYLIKTRGQQVTLSCSPISGHRSVSWYQQTPGQGLQFLFEYFSETQRNKGNFPGRFSGRQFSNSRSEMNVSTLELGDSALYLCASSLVRAEETQYFGPGTRLLVL.

The chain recombines TRBV10-3 with TRBJ1-2; 7 bases are shared with TRBD1. This CDR3 is built from 14 residues. The V and J ends lost 3 bases and 4 bases, in that order; junction bases with no gene match: 5. Per the germline V gene, CDR1 is ENHRY and CDR2 is SYGVKD. The CDR3 DNA reads as TGTGCCATCAGTGATGTTGGGACAGTCTATGGCTACACCTTC. This codes for CAISDVGTVYGYTF.

V and J are TRBV5-1 and TRBJ2-2; 9 nucleotides match TRBD2. This CDR3 region has 18 residues. CDR1 SGHRS and CDR2 YFSETQ come from the germline V gene. The J segment lost 5 bases and the V segment lost 3 bases, leaving 14 bases of the junction unmatched. Here the CDR3 DNA reads TGCGCCAGCAGCTATCAAAGACTTAGCGGGAGTCGGACCGGGGAGCTGTTTTTT. It codes for CASSYQRLSGSRTGELFF.

The J gene is TRBJ2-5, the V gene TRBV7-3; maybe TRBD1 (5 bases). Trimming pared 0 bases from V and 1 base from J, leaving 12 bases between. The germline gives CDR1 SGHTA, CDR2 FQGTGA. This CDR3 contains 16 residues. The CDR3 here is CASSLTGARLQETQYF. In DNA, the CDR3 is TGTGCCAGCAGCTTAACTGGGGCCCGCCTCCAAGAGACCCAGTACTTC.

The chain uses TRBV27 and TRBJ2-7; perhaps TRBD1 as D (6 bases). V gave up 7 bases and J gave up 0 bases, with 22 bases separating them. The CDR3 is 17 amino acids. CDR1 is MNHEY, CDR2 SMNVEV, per germline (reference sequence). CDR3 sequence: CASTPRRQVGHSYEQYF. CDR3 DNA sequence: TGTGCCAGCACCCCCCGACGACAGGTCGGACACTCCTACGAGCAGTACTTC.

V and J are TRBV6-5 and TRBJ2-7, with 9 bases matching TRBD1. The CDR3 contains 15 residues. Germline CDR1 MNHEY, CDR2 SVGAGI. The V and J ends lost 7 bases and 5 bases, in that order; junction bases with no gene match: 12. CDR3 region: CASTRDRVSVDEQYF. As DNA, the CDR3 is TGTGCCAGCACTAGGGACAGGGTAAGCGTGGACGAGCAGTACTTC.

This rearrangement joins TRBV5-1 to TRBJ1-3; D ambiguous. The CDR3 is 14 amino acids. Germline CDR1 SGHRS, CDR2 YFSETQ. Deletions cut 0 bases from V and 4 bases from J, with 8 bases between. The CDR3 reads CASSLGEIGNTIYF. The CDR3 DNA sequence: TGCGCCAGCAGCTTGGGCGAGATCGGAAACACCATATATTTT.

V gene TRBV7-9 combines with J gene TRBJ2-3; TRBD1 matches 7 bases. Germline lookup yields CDR1 SEHNR and CDR2 FQNEAQ (reference sequence). There are 14 residues in the CDR3. With V trimmed by 5 bases and J by 4 bases, 6 bases remained unmatched. The CDR3 region is CASSVGTEADTQYF. CDR3 DNA sequence: TGTGCCAGCAGCGTCGGGACAGAAGCAGATACGCAGTATTTT. Using reference TRBV7-9 and TRBJ2-3 for the parts outside the CDR3, the full variable domain is DTGVSQNPRHKITKRGQNVTFRCDPISEHNRLYWYRQTLGQGPEFLTYFQNEAQLEKSRLLSDRFSAERPKGSFSTLEIQRTEQGDSAMYLCASSVGTEADTQYFGPGTRLTVL.

This clone was seen more than once but under ten times. The chain carries TRBV10-1 and TRBJ2-7, with 9 bases matching TRBD1. This CDR3 has 12 amino acids. Trimming took 10 bases from V and 5 from J; bases not matched to a gene: 6. The germline gives CDR1 WNHNN, CDR2 SYGVQD (reference sequence). The CDR3 loop reads CATDRGWNEQYF. In nucleotides, the CDR3 is TGCGCCACCGACAGGGGGTGGAACGAGCAGTACTTC.

V and J are TRBV7-6 and TRBJ2-5, with 13 bases that match TRBD2. This CDR3 has 18 amino acids. Trimming removed 5 bases from V and 4 bases from J; junction bases left unmatched: 13. Germline V CDR1 and CDR2: SGHVS, FNYEAQ. The CDR3 nucleotides are TGTGCCAGCAGCGCACTCGCCCCTTGGACTAGCGGGGGAGAGACCCAGTACTTC. This encodes CASSALAPWTSGGETQYF.

The rearrangement joins TRBV3-1 (or the pseudogene TRBV3-2) to TRBJ2-5; 9 positions match TRBD1. The CDR3 contains 14 residues. Germline V gene sequence: CDR1 LGHDT, CDR2 YNNKEL (reference sequence). The trim removed 6 bases at V and 1 base at J, leaving 3 bases unmatched. CDR3 bases: TGTGCCAGCAGGGGACAGGGACCCCAAGAGACCCAGTACTTC. Amino acid sequence: CASRGQGPQETQYF.

This sequence joins TRBV5-1 and TRBJ2-3, with D unresolved. V was shortened by 5 bases and J by 2 bases, with 9 bases between the two germline ends. Germline V CDR1 and CDR2: SGHRS, YFSETQ. This CDR3 has 13 amino acids. Written as DNA, the CDR3 is TGCGCCAGCAGATACAGCTACACAGATACGCAGTATTTT. Its protein product is CASRYSYTDTQYF.

The chain combines TRBV5-5 with TRBJ1-5; 8 positions agree with TRBD1. The germline V gene encodes CDR1 SGHKS and CDR2 YYEKEE (reference sequence). Losses at the gene ends were 1 base for V and 4 bases for J; bases not matched to a gene: 7. This CDR3 comprises 16 residues. The CDR3 bases are TGTGCCAGCAGCTTGCTACCGGGACAGGAGAATCAGCCCCAGCATTTT. It codes for CASSLLPGQENQPQHF.

The rearrangement links TRBV9 to TRBJ2-3; 11 positions match TRBD2. Germline CDR1 SGDLS, CDR2 YYNGEE. This CDR3 spans 15 amino acids. The J segment lost 5 bases and the V segment lost 6 bases, leaving 8 bases of the junction unmatched. For the CDR3, the DNA is TGTGCCAGCAACTTAGCGGGAGGGCCGGGAGATACGCAGTATTTT. It yields the protein CASNLAGGPGDTQYF.

The chain has TRBV11-1 and TRBJ2-5; D perhaps matches TRBD2 (5 bases). This CDR3 is 15 amino acids long. The germline gives CDR1 SGHAT, CDR2 FQDESV (reference sequence). V was cut by 5 bases and J by 1 base, with 14 bases left in between. The CDR3 sequence: CASSRRTVIQETQYF. The CDR3 DNA follows: TGTGCCAGCAGCCGAAGGACTGTTATCCAAGAGACCCAGTACTTC.

This chain connects TRBV27 to TRBJ2-1, with 10 bases fitting TRBD2. The germline gives CDR1 MNHEY, CDR2 SMNVEV (reference sequence). CDR3 length: 16 amino acids. The junction had 10 bases not matched to a gene; V was cut back by 5 bases and J by 6 bases. CDR3: CASSTSTSGETNEQFF. CDR3 nucleotides: TGTGCCAGCAGTACCAGTACTAGCGGGGAAACCAATGAGCAGTTCTTC.

The chain joins TRBV2 to TRBJ2-7; TRBD2 agrees at 12 bases. Trimming cost V 7 bases and J 6 bases; bases outside gene matches: 16. Germline values: CDR1 SNHLY, CDR2 FYNNEI. CDR3 length: 17 amino acids. CDR3 loop: CASTAGHLTSGRTEQYF. DNA for the CDR3: TGTGCCAGCACAGCCGGACACCTTACTAGCGGGAGGACCGAGCAGTACTTC.

This sequence joins TRBV14 and TRBJ1-6; D may be TRBD1 (5 bases). Trimming pared 1 base from V and 5 bases from J, leaving 12 bases between. This CDR3 comprises 16 residues. Germline CDR1 reads SGHDN; CDR2 reads FVKESK. For the CDR3, the DNA is TGTGCCAGCAGCCAAGTACGGGGGAGGAATAATTCACCCCTCCACTTT. Translating it yields CASSQVRGRNNSPLHF.

This chain uses TRBV29-1 with TRBJ2-1, with 14 bases that match TRBD2. The germline CDR1 and CDR2 sequences are SQVTM and ANQGSEA. V gave up 8 bases and J gave up 9 bases; unmatched junction bases: 6. The CDR3 runs to 13 residues. The CDR3 coding sequence is TGCAGCATTGGGACTAGCGGGAGTGGTGAGCAGTTCTTC. Its protein product is CSIGTSGSGEQFF.

The chain recombines TRBV27 with TRBJ2-6; D gene uncertain. This CDR3 contains 16 residues. Trimming removed 3 bases at V and 4 bases at J, with 13 bases between. Per germline, CDR1 MNHEY and CDR2 SMNVEV (reference sequence). CDR3 DNA sequence: TGTGCCAGCAGTTTCTCATCGCAGTCCGGGGCCAACGTCCTGACTTTC. It codes for CASSFSSQSGANVLTF.

The chain employs TRBV7-8 and TRBJ1-5, with 7 bases that match TRBD1. Trimming cost V 1 base and J 6 bases; bases outside gene matches: 6. The germline V gene encodes CDR1 SGHVS and CDR2 FQNEAQ. The CDR3 has 15 amino acids. CDR3 DNA sequence: TGTGCCAGCAGCTTAGGGCAGGACAGGAGTCAGCCCCAGCATTTT. This translates into CASSLGQDRSQPQHF.

The genes are TRBV19 and TRBJ1-2; a weak D match, TRBD1 (5 bases). The CDR3 runs to 12 residues. V lost 5 bases and J lost 7, with 11 bases in between. From germline, CDR1 is LNHDA and CDR2 SQIVND (reference sequence). CDR3 residues: CASSVDIFGYTF. The CDR3 coding sequence is TGTGCCAGTAGTGTGGACATTTTTGGCTACACCTTC. The full variable domain, rest sourced from reference TRBV19 and TRBJ1-2, is DGGITQSPKYLFRKEGQNVTLSCEQNLNHDAMYWYRQDPGQGLRLIYYSQIVNDFQKGDIAEGYSVSREKKESFPLTVTSAQKNPTAFYLCASSVDIFGYTFGSGTRLTVV.